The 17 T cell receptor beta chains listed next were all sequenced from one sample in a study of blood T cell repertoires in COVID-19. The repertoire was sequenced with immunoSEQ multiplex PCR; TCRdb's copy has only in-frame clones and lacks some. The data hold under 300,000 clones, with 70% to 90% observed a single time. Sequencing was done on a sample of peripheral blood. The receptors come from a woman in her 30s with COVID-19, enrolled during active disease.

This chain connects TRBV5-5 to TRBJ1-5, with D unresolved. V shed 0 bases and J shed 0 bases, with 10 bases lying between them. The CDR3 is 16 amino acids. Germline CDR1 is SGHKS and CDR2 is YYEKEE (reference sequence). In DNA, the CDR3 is TGTGCCAGCAGCTTGGGAGGGTTCTATAGCAATCAGCCCCAGCATTTT. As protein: CASSLGGFYSNQPQHF.

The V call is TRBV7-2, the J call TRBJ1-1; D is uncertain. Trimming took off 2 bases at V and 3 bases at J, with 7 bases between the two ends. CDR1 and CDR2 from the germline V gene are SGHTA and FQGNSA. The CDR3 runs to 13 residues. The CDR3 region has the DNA TGTGCCAGCAGCTTACTATCCTACACTGAAGCTTTCTTT. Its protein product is CASSLLSYTEAFF.

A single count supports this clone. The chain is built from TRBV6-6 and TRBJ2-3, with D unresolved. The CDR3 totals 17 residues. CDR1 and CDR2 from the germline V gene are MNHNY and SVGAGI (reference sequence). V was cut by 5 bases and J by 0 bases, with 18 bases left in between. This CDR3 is CASSPPPRALSTDTQYF. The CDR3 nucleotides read TGTGCCAGCAGTCCACCCCCCCGAGCGCTAAGCACAGATACGCAGTATTTT.

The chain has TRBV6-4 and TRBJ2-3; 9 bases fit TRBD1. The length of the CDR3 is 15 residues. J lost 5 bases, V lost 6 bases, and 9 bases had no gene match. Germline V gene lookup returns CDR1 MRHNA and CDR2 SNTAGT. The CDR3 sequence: CASSRAGTGRDTQYF. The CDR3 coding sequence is TGTGCCAGCAGCCGCGCCGGGACAGGGAGAGATACGCAGTATTTT.

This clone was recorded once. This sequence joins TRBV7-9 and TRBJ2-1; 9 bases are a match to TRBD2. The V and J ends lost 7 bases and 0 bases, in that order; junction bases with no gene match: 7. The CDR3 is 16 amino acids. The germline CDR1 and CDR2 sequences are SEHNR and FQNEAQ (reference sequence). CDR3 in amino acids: CASILAGPISYNEQFF. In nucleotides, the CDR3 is TGTGCCAGCATCCTAGCGGGGCCAATCTCCTACAATGAGCAGTTCTTC.

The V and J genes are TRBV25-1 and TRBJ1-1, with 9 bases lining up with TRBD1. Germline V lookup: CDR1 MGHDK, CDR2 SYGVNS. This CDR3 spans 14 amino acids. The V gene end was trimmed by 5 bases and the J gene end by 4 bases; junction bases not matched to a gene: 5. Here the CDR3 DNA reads TGTGCCAGCAGTCCTTTACAGGGGGCCACTGAAGCTTTCTTT. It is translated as CASSPLQGATEAFF.

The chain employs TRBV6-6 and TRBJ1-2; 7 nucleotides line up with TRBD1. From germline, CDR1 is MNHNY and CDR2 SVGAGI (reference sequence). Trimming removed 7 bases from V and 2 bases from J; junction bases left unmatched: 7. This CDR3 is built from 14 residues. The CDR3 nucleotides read TGTGCCAGCACTGAACCGGGACAGAACTATGGCTACACCTTC. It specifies CASTEPGQNYGYTF.

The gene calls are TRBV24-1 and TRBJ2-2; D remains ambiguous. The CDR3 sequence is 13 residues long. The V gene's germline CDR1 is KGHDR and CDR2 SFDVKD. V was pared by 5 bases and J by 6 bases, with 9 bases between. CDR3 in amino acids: CATSGWAPGELFF. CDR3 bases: TGTGCCACCAGTGGTTGGGCTCCCGGGGAGCTGTTTTTT.

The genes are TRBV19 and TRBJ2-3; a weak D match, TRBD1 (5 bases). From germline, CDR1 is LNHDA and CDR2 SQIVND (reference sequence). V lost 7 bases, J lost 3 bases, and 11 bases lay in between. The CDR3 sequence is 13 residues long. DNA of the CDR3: TGTGCCAGTAATCAGGGATGGACAGATACGCAGTATTTT. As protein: CASNQGWTDTQYF.

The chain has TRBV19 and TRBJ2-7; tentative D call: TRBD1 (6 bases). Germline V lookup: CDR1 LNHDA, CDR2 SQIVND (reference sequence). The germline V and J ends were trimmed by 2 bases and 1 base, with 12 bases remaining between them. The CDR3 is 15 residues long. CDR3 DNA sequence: TGTGCCAGTAGTATATTAGGGGGTCGGTCCTACGAGCAGTACTTC. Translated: CASSILGGRSYEQYF. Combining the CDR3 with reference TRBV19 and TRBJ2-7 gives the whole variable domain DGGITQSPKYLFRKEGQNVTLSCEQNLNHDAMYWYRQDPGQGLRLIYYSQIVNDFQKGDIAEGYSVSREKKESFPLTVTSAQKNPTAFYLCASSILGGRSYEQYFGPGTRLTVT.

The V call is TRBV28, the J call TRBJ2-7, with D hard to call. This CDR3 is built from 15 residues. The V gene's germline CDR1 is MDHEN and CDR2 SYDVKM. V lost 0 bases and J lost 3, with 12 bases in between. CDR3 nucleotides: TGTGCCAGCAGTTTATGGCACAACCTAGGCTACGAGCAGTACTTC. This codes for CASSLWHNLGYEQYF. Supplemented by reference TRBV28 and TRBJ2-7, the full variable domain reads DVKVTQSSRYLVKRTGEKVFLECVQDMDHENMFWYRQDPGLGLRLIYFSYDVKMKEKGDIPEGYSVSREKKERFSLILESASTNQTSMYLCASSLWHNLGYEQYFGPGTRLTVT.

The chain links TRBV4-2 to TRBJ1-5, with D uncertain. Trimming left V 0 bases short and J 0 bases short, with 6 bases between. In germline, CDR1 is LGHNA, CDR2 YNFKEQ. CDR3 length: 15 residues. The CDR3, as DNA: TGTGCCAGCAGCCAAGATTCAGATAGCAATCAGCCCCAGCATTTT. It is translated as CASSQDSDSNQPQHF.

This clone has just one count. The CDR3 region has the DNA TGTGCCAGTAGTATGGGAGTGTTCTATGGCTACACCTTC. Protein: CASSMGVFYGYTF. The chain couples TRBV19 to TRBJ1-2; no clear D gene. CDR3 length: 13 residues. Trimming removed 3 bases at V and 4 bases at J, with 9 bases between. The germline gives CDR1 LNHDA, CDR2 SQIVND (reference sequence).

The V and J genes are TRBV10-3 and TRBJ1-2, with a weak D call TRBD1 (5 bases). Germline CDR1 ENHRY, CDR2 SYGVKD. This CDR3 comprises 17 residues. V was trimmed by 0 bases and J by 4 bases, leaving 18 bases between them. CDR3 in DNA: TGTGCCATCAGTGAGTCTGGGGGGGTCAGGAAATTCTATGGCTACACCTTC. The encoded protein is CAISESGGVRKFYGYTF.

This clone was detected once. CDR3 nucleotides: TGTGCCAGCAGCTTTCCCGACTCCGCGGGCCGCACAGATACGCAGTATTTT. It translates to CASSFPDSAGRTDTQYF. The rearrangement uses TRBV5-5 and TRBJ2-3; a weak D match, TRBD2 (5 bases). V was pared by 2 bases and J by 1 base, with 17 bases between. Germline CDR1 is SGHKS and CDR2 is YYEKEE (reference sequence). This CDR3 is 17 amino acids long.

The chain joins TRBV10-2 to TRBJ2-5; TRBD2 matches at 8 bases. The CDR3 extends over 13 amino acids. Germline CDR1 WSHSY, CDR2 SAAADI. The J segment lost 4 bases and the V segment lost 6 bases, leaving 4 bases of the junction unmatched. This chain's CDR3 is CASRAGGRETQYF. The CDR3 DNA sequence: TGCGCCAGCAGGGCGGGGGGCCGAGAGACCCAGTACTTC.

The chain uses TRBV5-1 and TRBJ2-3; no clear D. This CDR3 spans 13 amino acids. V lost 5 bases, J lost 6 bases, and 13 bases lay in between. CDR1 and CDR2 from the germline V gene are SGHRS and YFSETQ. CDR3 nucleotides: TGCGCCAGCAGTGTGGCACTAACCGATACGCAGTATTTT. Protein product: CASSVALTDTQYF.